This TCR beta chain was captured by sequencing in a study of beta chain features in type 1 diabetes. Study overall: Healthy donors and patients showed comparable age, gender and cell yields.

There are many counts of this clone. The antigen is unknown. Isolated RNA was reverse transcribed in full, so expressed TCRB transcripts were sequenced. Profiling relied on immunoSEQ multiplex PCR, and the TCRdb table lists in-frame clones only, not all of them. The data show more than 300,000 clones, with around 10% seen just once and 0.55% to 0.75% held by the top ten. Study results and limitations: Any role of HLA type in TCRB rearrangement remained unresolved here. Moderate yet significant TCRB CDR3 shortening was seen in Type 1 diabetes patients in all four CD4+ subsets.

The sample taken for sequencing was central memory CD4+ T cells from blood. This clonotype was obtained from a man under 40 with type 1 diabetes.

As DNA, the CDR3 is TGTGCCAGCAGCAAAAATCCGGATGCTTTGCCGGGACGGAGATACGAGCAGTACTTC. Translated, it gives CASSKNPDALPGRRYEQYF. This chain links TRBV21-1 with TRBJ2-7. TRBV21-1 is a documented pseudogene. CDR3 size: 19 residues.